This TCR beta chain was identified in a study of OX40 agonist ivuxolimab in advanced cancers. Study details: Three dose-escalation patients had partial responses: one with hepatocellular carcinoma and two with cutaneous melanoma. General study points: Expanded clones belonging to CD8+ T cells outnumbered, on average, those of CD4+. Antigens targeted by the expanded peripheral T cells were not determined.

Method: immunoSEQ multiplex PCR; TCRdb's copy keeps in-frame clones and lacks some. The table shows fewer than 90,000 clones, with 88% occurring only once. The trim removed 5 bases at V and 1 base at J, leaving 3 bases unmatched. CDR3 size: 16 residues. Germline values: CDR1 SGHVS, CDR2 FNYEAQ. Comment on this clone: As yet, its antigen is unknown.

The sequence was collected from an adult with an advanced solid tumor such as melanoma, head and neck, liver or kidney cancer. The input for sequencing was CD4+ or CD8+ T cells sorted from blood, taken in a trial of the OX40 agonist ivuxolimab. This chain uses TRBV7-6 with TRBJ2-5; 14 bases are shared with TRBD2. The CDR3 sequence: CASSTGTSGSQETQYF. CDR3 coding DNA: TGTGCCAGCAGCACCGGGACTAGCGGGAGCCAAGAGACCCAGTACTTC.